This TCR beta chain was observed in a study of blood T cell repertoires in COVID-19. The CDR3 sequence is 15 residues long. Germline V gene lookup returns CDR1 SGHVS and CDR2 FQNEAQ. V shed 4 bases, J shed 4 bases, and the junction held 7 bases outside the gene matches. The repertoire was sequenced with immunoSEQ multiplex PCR; TCRdb's copy has only in-frame clones and lacks some. This sample has under 200,000 clones, with less than 90% found just once. This chain connects TRBV7-8 to TRBJ2-3, with 8 bases matching TRBD2. The receptor's source is a woman in her 70s with acute or convalescent COVID-19. Sequencing was carried out using peripheral blood. CDR3 in DNA: TGTGCCAGCAGCTCCAGCGGGAGTGGTTCAGATACGCAGTATTTT. The encoded protein is CASSSSGSGSDTQYF.